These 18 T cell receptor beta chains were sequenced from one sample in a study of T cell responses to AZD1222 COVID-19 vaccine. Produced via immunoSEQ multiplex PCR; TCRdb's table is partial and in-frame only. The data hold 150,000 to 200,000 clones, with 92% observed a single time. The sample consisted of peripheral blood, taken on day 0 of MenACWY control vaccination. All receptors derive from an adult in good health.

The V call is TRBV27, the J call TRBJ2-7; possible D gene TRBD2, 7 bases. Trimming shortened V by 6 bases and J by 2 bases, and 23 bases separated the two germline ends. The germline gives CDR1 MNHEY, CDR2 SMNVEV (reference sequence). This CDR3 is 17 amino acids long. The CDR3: CASRTARGAGSTYEQYF. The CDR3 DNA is TGTGCCAGCAGAACGGCCCGGGGGGCGGGATCCACCTACGAGCAGTACTTC.

CDR3 DNA sequence: TGTGCCAGCAGCCCAAGGACGGGACTCAGCACAGATACGCAGTATTTT. It codes for CASSPRTGLSTDTQYF. V gene TRBV7-3 combines with J gene TRBJ2-3, with D possibly matching TRBD2 (6 bases). Trimming removed 5 bases at V and 0 bases at J, with 15 bases between. Germline V gives CDR1 SGHTA, CDR2 FQGTGA. The CDR3 is 16 amino acids.

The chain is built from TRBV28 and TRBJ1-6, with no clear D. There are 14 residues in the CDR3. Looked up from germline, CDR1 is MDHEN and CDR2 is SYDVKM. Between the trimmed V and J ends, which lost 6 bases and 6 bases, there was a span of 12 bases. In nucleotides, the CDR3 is TGTGCCAGCAGCCCCTGGGCGGGTAATTCACCCCTCCACTTT. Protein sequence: CASSPWAGNSPLHF.

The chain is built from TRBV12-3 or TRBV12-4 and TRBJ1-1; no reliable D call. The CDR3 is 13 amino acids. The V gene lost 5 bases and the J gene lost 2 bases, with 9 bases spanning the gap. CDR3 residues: CASSPTANTEAFF. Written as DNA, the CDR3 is TGTGCCAGCAGTCCGACTGCTAACACTGAAGCTTTCTTT.

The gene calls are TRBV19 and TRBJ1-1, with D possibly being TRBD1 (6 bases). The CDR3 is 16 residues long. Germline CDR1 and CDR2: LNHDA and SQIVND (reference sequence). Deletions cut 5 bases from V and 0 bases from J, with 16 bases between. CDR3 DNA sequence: TGTGCCAGTAGTTTGGGGGCCGCCTTAATGAACACTGAAGCTTTCTTT. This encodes CASSLGAALMNTEAFF.

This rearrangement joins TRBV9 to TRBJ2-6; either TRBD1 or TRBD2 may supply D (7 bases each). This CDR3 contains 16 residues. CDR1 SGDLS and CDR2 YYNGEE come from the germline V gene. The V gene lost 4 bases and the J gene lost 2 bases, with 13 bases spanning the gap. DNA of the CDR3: TGTGCCAGCAGCCCAGGGGGGGGCACTGGGGCCAACGTCCTGACTTTC. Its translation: CASSPGGGTGANVLTF.

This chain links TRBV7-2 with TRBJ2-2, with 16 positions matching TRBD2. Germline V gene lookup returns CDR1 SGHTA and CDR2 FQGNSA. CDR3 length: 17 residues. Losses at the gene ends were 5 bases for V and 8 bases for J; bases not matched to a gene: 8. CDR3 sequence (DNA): TGTGCCAGCAGCGGGACTAGCGGGAGGGCCGGCTCAGGGGAGCTGTTTTTT. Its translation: CASSGTSGRAGSGELFF.

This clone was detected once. CDR3 loop: CASRGTFDEQYF. Here the CDR3 DNA reads TGTGCCAGCAGGGGGACCTTCGACGAGCAGTACTTC. This chain connects TRBV28 to TRBJ2-7; D may be TRBD1 or TRBD2 (5 bases each). The germline CDR1 and CDR2 sequences are MDHEN and SYDVKM. V was clipped by 6 bases and J by 5 bases, with 11 bases between them. CDR3 length equals 12 residues.

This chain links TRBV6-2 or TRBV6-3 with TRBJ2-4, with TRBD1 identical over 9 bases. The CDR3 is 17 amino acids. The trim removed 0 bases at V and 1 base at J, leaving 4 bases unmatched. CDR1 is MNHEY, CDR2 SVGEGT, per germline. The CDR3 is CASSYSRDREAKNIQYF. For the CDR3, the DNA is TGTGCCAGCAGTTACTCGAGGGACAGGGAGGCCAAAAACATTCAGTACTTC.

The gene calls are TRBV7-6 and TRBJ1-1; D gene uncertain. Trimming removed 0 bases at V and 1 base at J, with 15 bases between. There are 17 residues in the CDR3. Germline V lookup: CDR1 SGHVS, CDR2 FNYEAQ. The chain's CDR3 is CASSLARGGSGNTEAFF. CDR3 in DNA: TGTGCCAGCAGCTTAGCGCGAGGAGGCTCCGGGAACACTGAAGCTTTCTTT.

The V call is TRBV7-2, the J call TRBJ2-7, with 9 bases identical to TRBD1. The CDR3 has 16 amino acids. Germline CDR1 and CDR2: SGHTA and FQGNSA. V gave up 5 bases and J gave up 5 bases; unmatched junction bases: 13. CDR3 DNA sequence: TGTGCCAGCAGCCGCTCGGGACAGGGAGCAACCGACGAGCAGTACTTC. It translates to CASSRSGQGATDEQYF.

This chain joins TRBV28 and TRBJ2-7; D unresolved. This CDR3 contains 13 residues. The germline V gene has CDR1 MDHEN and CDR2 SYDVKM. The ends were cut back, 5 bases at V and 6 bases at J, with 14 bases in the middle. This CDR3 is CASSLPLVTEQYF. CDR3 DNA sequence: TGTGCCAGCAGTCTACCCCTCGTAACCGAGCAGTACTTC.

Here the CDR3 DNA reads TGTGCCAGCAGCCCACTCTATAGTGATCGGTACAATGAGCAGTTCTTC. Translating gives CASSPLYSDRYNEQFF. This chain uses TRBV6-2 or TRBV6-3 with TRBJ2-1; D remains unclear. The CDR3 spans 16 residues. Germline CDR1 and CDR2: MNHEY and SVGEGT. Trimming shortened V by 6 bases and J by 4 bases, and 19 bases separated the two germline ends.

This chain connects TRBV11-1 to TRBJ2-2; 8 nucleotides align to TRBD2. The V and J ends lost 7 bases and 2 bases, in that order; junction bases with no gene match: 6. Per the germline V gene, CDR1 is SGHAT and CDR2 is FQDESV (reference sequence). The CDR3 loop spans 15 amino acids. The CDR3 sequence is CASTGLAGNTGELFF. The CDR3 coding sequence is TGTGCCAGCACAGGTCTAGCGGGTAACACCGGGGAGCTGTTTTTT.

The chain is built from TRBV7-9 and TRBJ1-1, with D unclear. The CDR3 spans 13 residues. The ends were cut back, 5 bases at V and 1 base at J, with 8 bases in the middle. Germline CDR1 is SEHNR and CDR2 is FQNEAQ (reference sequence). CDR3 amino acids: CASSISRNTEAFF. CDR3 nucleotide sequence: TGTGCCAGCAGCATCTCACGGAACACTGAAGCTTTCTTT.

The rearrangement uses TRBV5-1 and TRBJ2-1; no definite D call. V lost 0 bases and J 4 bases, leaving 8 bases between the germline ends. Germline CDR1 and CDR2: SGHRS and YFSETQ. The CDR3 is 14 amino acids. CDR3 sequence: CASSLGQLYNEQFF. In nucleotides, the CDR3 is TGCGCCAGCAGCTTGGGTCAGCTATACAATGAGCAGTTCTTC. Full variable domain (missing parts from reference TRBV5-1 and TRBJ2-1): KAGVTQTPRYLIKTRGQQVTLSCSPISGHRSVSWYQQTPGQGLQFLFEYFSETQRNKGNFPGRFSGRQFSNSRSEMNVSTLELGDSALYLCASSLGQLYNEQFFGPGTRLTVL.

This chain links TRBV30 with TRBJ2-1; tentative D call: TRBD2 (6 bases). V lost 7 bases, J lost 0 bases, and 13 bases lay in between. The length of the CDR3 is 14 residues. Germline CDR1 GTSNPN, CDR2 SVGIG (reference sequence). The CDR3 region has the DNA TGTGCCTCGAGGAAGACTAGCTCCTACAATGAGCAGTTCTTC. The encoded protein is CASRKTSSYNEQFF.

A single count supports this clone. The CDR3 here is CASSSGLGNNEQFF. CDR3 in DNA: TGTGCCAGCAGCTCCGGCCTCGGCAACAATGAGCAGTTCTTC. This sequence joins TRBV7-3 and TRBJ2-1; D is undetermined. V gave up 4 bases and J gave up 5 bases, with 12 bases separating them. Germline CDR1 reads SGHTA; CDR2 reads FQGTGA. This CDR3 region has 14 residues. The whole variable domain, filled in from reference TRBV7-3 and TRBJ2-1, reads GAGVSQTPSNKVTEKGKYVELRCDPISGHTALYWYRQSLGQGPEFLIYFQGTGAADDSGLPNDRFFAVRPEGSVSTLKIQRTERGDSAVYLCASSSGLGNNEQFFGPGTRLTVL.